This is a list of T cell receptor beta chains from one sample in a study of T cells in Graves' hyperthyroidism and ophthalmopathy. One entry per CDR3 protein, called by TCRdb with MiXCR from the multiplex PCR reads. The sample carries about 580,000 distinct CDR3 sequences, 11% to 15% recorded once. What was sequenced was blood. These receptors originate from a woman aged 25 to 39 with Graves' hyperthyroidism that later progressed to Graves' ophthalmopathy. Each CDR3 is given without its conserved first and last residue.

J	V	CDR3
TRBJ2-3	TRBV12-3/TRBV12-4	ASSSEAGPDTQY
TRBJ1-1	TRBV28	ASSLAGQGRGTEAF
TRBJ2-7	TRBV27	ATTGGSSYEQY
TRBJ1-2	TRBV6-5	ASSYSIGSSGYT
TRBJ2-7	TRBV2	ASSGENREDEQY
TRBJ2-3	TRBV6-1	ASSYTGDTQY
TRBJ2-2	TRBV19	ASRTSGISAGELF
TRBJ2-3	TRBV7-8	ASSPLFLGVTSVGTDTQY
TRBJ2-1	TRBV20-1	SARSPSGYNEQF
TRBJ1-1	TRBV28	ASSSPPGRRNTEAF
TRBJ1-2	TRBV27	ASRYGYGYT
TRBJ1-2	TRBV4-3	ASSQESLPESYGYT
TRBJ2-2	TRBV5-4	ASSFRGGSGTTGELF
TRBJ2-1	TRBV10-3	AIGETYNEQF
TRBJ2-3	TRBV15	ATSTRQGSVADTQY
TRBJ2-1	TRBV20-1	SARPGQGYNEQF
TRBJ2-1	TRBV2	ASSSGQGGGDEQF
TRBJ1-2	TRBV29-1	SVTGSERTRGYT
TRBJ2-1	TRBV4-1	ASSQGVDYNEQF
TRBJ2-6	TRBV20-1	SASETSHWASGANVLT
TRBJ1-3	TRBV29-1	SVLEQGAGNTIY
TRBJ2-1	TRBV5-1	ASSPGPEQF
TRBJ2-1	TRBV28	ASSLSQVPHNEQF
TRBJ2-5	TRBV7-6	ASTRAGGLKETQY